Listed here is a single TCR beta chain. Germline V gene lookup returns CDR1 SGHAT and CDR2 FQNNGV. Between the trimmed V and J ends, which lost 10 bases and 7 bases, there was a span of 11 bases. The CDR3 length is 12 residues. The data were taken from a study of blood T cell repertoires in COVID-19. Study background: Spain, Italy and the United States supplied samples that represented acute and convalescent COVID-19. T cells, B-cell-depleted T cells, or PBMCs supplied cDNA or gDNA.

The data were produced by immunoSEQ multiplex PCR, yet TCRdb's version contains in-frame clones alone and is incomplete. The sample includes under 200,000 clones, under 90% of them seen just once. The clonotype comes from a man aged 60-69 years who had recovered from COVID-19. The sequenced material came from PBMCs or T cells enriched from blood (not recorded which). This chain connects TRBV11-2 to TRBJ1-6, with unresolved D. This CDR3 is CATSPFNSPLHF. Here the CDR3 DNA reads TGTGCCACCTCCCCGTTCAATTCACCCCTCCACTTT.